The next 24 T cell receptor beta chains were all read from a single sample in a study of cytomegalovirus exposure and HLA in healthy donors (dated by TCRdb to about 2017). The library was made by the immunoSEQ multiplex PCR assay. For the multiplex PCR, a mixture combining 60 forward primers for TCR Vbeta segments and 13 reverse primers for TCR Jbeta segments was used. TCRdb retrieved this table from immuneACCESS and kept in-frame rearrangements only. Not all clones are present; in checked studies, unresolved V genes account for under half, and no reason is known for the remainder. Counted in this sample were about 120,000 clones; 15% of them appeared once. Of the sample, roughly 2% falls within the top ten clones. The specimen was PBMCs. These receptors originate from a woman younger than 30 in good health and CMV-seronegative.

This clone has just a few counts. The CDR3 DNA follows: TGTGCCAGCAGTTCCCCTCCCGGTATGGGGAGCGGGCTTGAGCAGTTCTTC. It translates to CASSSPPGMGSGLEQFF. The V gene is TRBV27, the J gene TRBJ2-1; possible D gene TRBD2, 6 bases. The V end lost 4 bases, the J end lost 9 bases, and 25 bases lay between the germline ends. The CDR3 spans 17 residues. Looked up from germline, CDR1 is MNHEY and CDR2 is SMNVEV (reference sequence).

The chain couples TRBV5-5 to TRBJ1-5, with TRBD1 matching over 7 bases. The CDR3 covers 16 residues. Germline assignment: CDR1 SGHKS and CDR2 YYEKEE (reference sequence). The V gene end was trimmed by 3 bases and the J gene end by 5 bases; junction bases not matched to a gene: 11. The DNA for the CDR3 is TGTGCCAGCAGCTATTGGGGAAAGGGGGCTGATCAGCCCCAGCATTTT. Translating gives CASSYWGKGADQPQHF.

This clone was seen a handful of times. The chain employs TRBV30 and TRBJ2-1; unclear D gene. The CDR3 sequence is 11 residues long. V lost 4 bases and J lost 9, with 10 bases in between. Germline CDR1 GTSNPN, CDR2 SVGIG (reference sequence). CDR3 in DNA: TGTGCCTGGACGCTACTCGGTGAGCAGTTCTTC. It yields the protein CAWTLLGEQFF.

The gene calls are TRBV5-8 and TRBJ1-5; 7 positions agree with TRBD1. The CDR3 loop spans 15 amino acids. J was trimmed by 4 bases and V by 1 base; bases with no gene match: 5. Germline values: CDR1 SGHTS, CDR2 YDEGEE. This chain's CDR3 is CASSLWDSANQPQHF. In DNA form, the CDR3 reads TGTGCCAGCAGCTTGTGGGACAGTGCTAATCAGCCCCAGCATTTT.

The CDR3, as DNA: TGCAGCGTTGTGTCCCCGAGCTCCTACAATGAGCAGTTCTTC. Translation: CSVVSPSSYNEQFF. This chain uses TRBV29-1 with TRBJ2-1; the D is unclear. V lost 4 bases, J lost 0 bases, and 10 bases lay in between. Germline-derived CDR1 and CDR2 are SQVTM and ANQGSEA. This CDR3 region has 14 residues.

This clone was counted a single time. The chain's CDR3 is CASSLLSNQPQHF. The CDR3 nucleotides are TGTGCCAGCAGCTTACTCAGCAATCAGCCCCAGCATTTT. This chain uses TRBV7-2 with TRBJ1-5; D is ambiguous. V shed 2 bases and J shed 1 base, with 3 bases lying between them. CDR3 length: 13 residues. Germline V gene sequence: CDR1 SGHTA, CDR2 FQGNSA.

The chain recombines TRBV9 with TRBJ2-1; 7 nucleotides line up with TRBD2. With 0 bases clipped from V and 4 bases from J, the junction kept 4 bases outside the gene matches. The germline gives CDR1 SGDLS, CDR2 YYNGEE. The CDR3 is 15 residues long. The CDR3 DNA reads TGTGCCAGCAGCGTAGTGGGGGGGGAATACAATGAGCAGTTCTTC. Translation gives CASSVVGGEYNEQFF.

The chain links TRBV7-2 to TRBJ2-2; TRBD2 agrees at 10 bases. The CDR3 is 16 amino acids. CDR1 SGHTA and CDR2 FQGNSA come from the germline V gene. After removal of 5 bases from V and 4 bases from J, the junction contained 7 bases not matched to a gene. CDR3 in amino acids: CASSLTSGESTGELFF. DNA for the CDR3: TGTGCCAGCAGCCTAACTAGCGGGGAGTCCACCGGGGAGCTGTTTTTT. The whole variable domain, filled in from reference TRBV7-2 and TRBJ2-2, reads GAGVSQSPSNKVTEKGKDVELRCDPISGHTALYWYRQSLGQGLEFLIYFQGNSAPDKSGLPSDRFSAERTGGSVSTLTIQRTQQEDSAVYLCASSLTSGESTGELFFGEGSRLTVL.

This clone has more than one count but fewer than ten. The chain links TRBV6-9 to TRBJ1-2; no reliable D call. This CDR3 is built from 15 residues. Trimming cost V 4 bases and J 0 bases, with 12 bases left between them. The germline V gene encodes CDR1 MNHGY and CDR2 SVAAGI. The CDR3 protein is CASSWRPTTNYGYTF. CDR3 nucleotide sequence: TGTGCCAGCAGTTGGCGGCCGACCACTAACTATGGCTACACCTTC.

There are a few counts of this clone. The chain recombines TRBV2 with TRBJ2-2, with a possible D match to TRBD2 (5 bases). Germline V lookup: CDR1 SNHLY, CDR2 FYNNEI. The CDR3 is 15 amino acids. Trimming left V 5 bases short and J 4 bases short, with 14 bases between. In DNA, the CDR3 is TGTGCCAGCAGTCCAATCGGGGTAGGCACCGGGGAGCTGTTTTTT. Encoded protein: CASSPIGVGTGELFF.

V usage is TRBV10-3 and J usage is TRBJ2-7; D remains unclear. This CDR3 is 13 amino acids long. CDR1 is ENHRY and CDR2 is SYGVKD in the germline V gene. Deletions cut 0 bases from V and 5 bases from J, with 8 bases between. For the CDR3, the DNA is TGTGCCATCAGTGAGTCGTACGAGGACGAGCAGTACTTC. It codes for CAISESYEDEQYF.

The genes are TRBV6-5 and TRBJ1-6; tentatively, D is TRBD1 (5 bases). The germline V and J ends were trimmed by 6 bases and 10 bases, with 16 bases remaining between them. Germline-derived CDR1 and CDR2 are MNHEY and SVGAGI. This CDR3 spans 14 amino acids. CDR3 sequence reads: CASSPARAGSPLHF. The DNA of the CDR3 is TGTGCCAGCAGCCCCGCCAGGGCAGGCTCACCCCTCCACTTT.

This clone was counted a few times. The chain joins TRBV7-3 to TRBJ1-1; maybe TRBD1 (5 bases). The CDR3 consists of 15 residues. From germline, CDR1 is SGHTA and CDR2 FQGTGA. Trimming left V 1 base short and J 0 bases short, with 9 bases between. The CDR3 is CASSLNPGLNTEAFF. For the CDR3, the DNA is TGTGCCAGCAGCTTAAACCCAGGGTTGAACACTGAAGCTTTCTTT.

The CDR3 sequence is CASSLAGTSGSLWYNEQFF. Written as DNA, the CDR3 is TGCGCCAGCAGCTTGGCGGGGACTAGCGGGAGTCTATGGTACAATGAGCAGTTCTTC. This chain links TRBV5-1 with TRBJ2-1; 14 bases line up with TRBD2. This CDR3 comprises 19 residues. Trimming at V came to 0 bases and at J to 4 bases, leaving 9 bases not matched to a gene. The germline V gene encodes CDR1 SGHRS and CDR2 YFSETQ.

This clone was recorded a few times. The genes are TRBV15 and TRBJ1-4; TRBD1 matches at 9 bases. V lost 5 bases to trimming and J lost 6 bases; unmatched junction nucleotides: 4. This CDR3 has 14 residues. CDR1 is LNHNV and CDR2 is YYDKDF in the germline V gene (reference sequence). The CDR3 DNA is TGTGCCACCAGCCCAGGACAGGGGCATGAAAAACTGTTTTTT. Residues: CATSPGQGHEKLFF. The whole variable domain, remainder taken from reference TRBV15 and TRBJ1-4, is DAMVIQNPRYQVTQFGKPVTLSCSQTLNHNVMYWYQQKSSQAPKLLFHYYDKDFNNEADTPDNFQSRRPNTSFCFLDIRSPGLGDTAMYLCATSPGQGHEKLFFGSGTQLSVL.

The chain is built from TRBV30 and TRBJ1-2, with 9 nucleotides matching TRBD1. Trimming took 4 bases from V and 1 from J; bases not matched to a gene: 7. Germline CDR1 is GTSNPN and CDR2 is SVGIG (reference sequence). This CDR3 comprises 15 residues. DNA of the CDR3: TGTGCCTGGACCCTCCGGGACAGGGTTAACTATGGCTACACCTTC. It yields the protein CAWTLRDRVNYGYTF.

The sample holds a few counts of this clone. The gene calls are TRBV2 and TRBJ1-2, with a weak D call TRBD1 (5 bases). V was shortened by 3 bases and J by 4 bases, with 12 bases between the two germline ends. The CDR3 sequence is 14 residues long. Germline CDR1 is SNHLY and CDR2 is FYNNEI. The CDR3 loop is CASSDPGGGYGYTF. CDR3 in DNA: TGTGCCAGCAGTGACCCGGGGGGGGGCTATGGCTACACCTTC.

The chain has TRBV19 and TRBJ1-2; TRBD1 matches 8 bases. Germline CDR1 reads LNHDA; CDR2 reads SQIVND (reference sequence). V lost 5 bases and J lost 3; bases outside the gene matches: 5. The CDR3 spans 14 residues. The CDR3 protein is CASSSQGADYGYTF. The DNA for the CDR3 is TGTGCCAGTAGTTCCCAGGGGGCGGACTATGGCTACACCTTC.

V gene TRBV7-2 combines with J gene TRBJ1-1; maybe TRBD1 (6 bases). Deletions cut 2 bases from V and 3 bases from J, with 13 bases between. The germline gives CDR1 SGHTA, CDR2 FQGNSA. The CDR3 runs 15 residues. The CDR3 here is CASSLYLNRDTEAFF. DNA for the CDR3: TGTGCCAGCAGCTTATATCTGAACAGGGACACTGAAGCTTTCTTT.

CDR3 sequence: CASSQERQLAGELFF. The CDR3 DNA reads as TGCGCCAGCAGCCAAGAGAGGCAGTTAGCCGGGGAGCTGTTTTTT. The chain has TRBV4-1 and TRBJ2-2; D gene uncertain. Trimming stripped 0 bases from V and 6 bases from J, with 11 bases between. This CDR3 spans 15 amino acids. Germline-derived CDR1 and CDR2 are MGHRA and YSYEKL.

The J gene is TRBJ2-2, the V gene TRBV28; no definite D call. Trimming stripped 6 bases from V and 8 bases from J, with 7 bases between. The CDR3 sequence is 11 residues long. Germline values: CDR1 MDHEN, CDR2 SYDVKM. The CDR3 spells CASSLEGELFF. For the CDR3, the DNA is TGTGCCAGCAGCCTGGAGGGGGAGCTGTTTTTT.

The chain uses TRBV7-9 and TRBJ1-4; D is possibly TRBD1 (5 bases). CDR1 is SEHNR and CDR2 is FQNEAQ in the germline V gene (reference sequence). The V gene lost 5 bases and the J gene lost 2 bases, with 9 bases spanning the gap. The CDR3 extends over 14 amino acids. DNA for the CDR3: TGTGCCAGCAGCCCGACAGTTACTAATGAAAAACTGTTTTTT. Translation: CASSPTVTNEKLFF. The full variable domain, in which reference TRBV7-9 and TRBJ1-4 provide the parts outside the CDR3, is DTGVSQNPRHKITKRGQNVTFRCDPISEHNRLYWYRQTLGQGPEFLTYFQNEAQLEKSRLLSDRFSAERPKGSFSTLEIQRTEQGDSAMYLCASSPTVTNEKLFFGSGTQLSVL.

This clone has only a few counts. The chain is built from TRBV7-3 and TRBJ2-6; weak D call: TRBD1 (6 bases). Germline V gene data show CDR1 as SGHTA and CDR2 as FQGTGA. The CDR3 spans 15 residues. V lost 4 bases and J lost 2, with 9 bases in between. The CDR3 is CASSYQGTGANVLTF. CDR3 nucleotide sequence: TGTGCCAGCAGCTATCAGGGGACTGGGGCCAACGTCCTGACTTTC.

The gene calls are TRBV7-2 and TRBJ2-7; TRBD2 matches 7 bases. CDR1 SGHTA and CDR2 FQGNSA come from the germline V gene. The trim removed 5 bases at V and 2 bases at J, leaving 12 bases unmatched. The CDR3 is 16 amino acids. In nucleotides, the CDR3 is TGTGCCAGCAGCCAGGAGGGCGACCTAGCGGCCTACGAGCAGTACTTC. This translates into CASSQEGDLAAYEQYF.